This T cell receptor (beta chain) was sequenced during a study of monozygotic twins with inflammatory bowel disease. Notes on the study in general: Distinct T cell subtypes could not be told apart. Researchers report that IBD patients shared fewer clonotypes with others than healthy twins, especially amid disease activity. Whether twins were concordant or discordant made no difference to repertoire similarity, possibly from limited power.

TCRdb reprocessed the 5' RACE reads; each CDR3 protein has one entry and no DNA is given. The sample includes hundreds of thousands of distinct CDR3 sequences. Germline V CDR1 and CDR2: MNHEY, SVGAGI. The CDR3 extends over 13 amino acids. Note on this clonotype: Its target is unknown.

This TCR was recovered from a human donor with ulcerative colitis or Crohn's disease, or a healthy co-twin of an affected twin (not recorded which). V gene TRBV6-5 combines with J gene TRBJ2-7. The sample taken for sequencing was blood. The CDR3 reads CASSYSRDYEQYF.